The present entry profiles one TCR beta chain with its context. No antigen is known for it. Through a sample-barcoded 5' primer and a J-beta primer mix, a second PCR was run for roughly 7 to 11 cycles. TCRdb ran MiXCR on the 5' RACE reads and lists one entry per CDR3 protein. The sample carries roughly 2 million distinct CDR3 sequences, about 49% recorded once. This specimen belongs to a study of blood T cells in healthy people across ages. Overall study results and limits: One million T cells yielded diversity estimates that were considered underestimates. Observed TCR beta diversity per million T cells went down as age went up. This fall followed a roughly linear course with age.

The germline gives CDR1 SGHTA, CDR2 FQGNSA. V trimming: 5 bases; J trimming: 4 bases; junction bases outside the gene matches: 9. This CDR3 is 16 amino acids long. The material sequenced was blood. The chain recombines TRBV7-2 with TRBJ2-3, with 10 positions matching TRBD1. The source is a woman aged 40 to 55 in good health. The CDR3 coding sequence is TGTGCCAGCAGCCACCGACAGGGGGCGACCCCAGATACGCAGTATTTT. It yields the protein CASSHRQGATPDTQYF.